This TCR beta chain was profiled in a study of T cell repertoires in cytomegalovirus infection. V was pared by 2 bases and J by 4 bases, with 14 bases between. The germline V gene encodes CDR1 MNHEY and CDR2 SVGEGT. The CDR3 has 15 residues. Using its own MiXCR run on the reads, TCRdb lists one record per CDR3 protein. The data contain 630,000 or so distinct CDR3 sequences, more than 20% of them singletons. The chain recombines TRBV6-2 or TRBV6-3 with TRBJ2-5; possibly TRBD2 for D (6 bases). Sequenced sample: CD8+ T cells from PBMCs. This clonotype was sampled from a human donor in good health (CMV status not recorded). Some clones in this sample may be carry-over from other donors' samples. As DNA, the CDR3 is TGTGCCAGCAGTTACCCCGGAGGTAGCGGAGAGACCCAGTACTTC. Protein: CASSYPGGSGETQYF.